These 18 T cell receptor beta chains were all obtained from the same sample, sequenced in a study of T cells in Graves' hyperthyroidism and ophthalmopathy. There were TCR beta CDR3 regions amplified from RNA transcripts. Initially, a first-round RT-PCR of the TCR CDR3 employed the HTBI primer set. Each CDR3 protein gets one entry after TCRdb re-called the multiplex PCR reads with MiXCR. The repertoire has about 690,000 distinct CDR3 sequences, roughly 17% of them found once; the top ten carry around a sixth. Sequenced material: blood. The receptors come from a man aged 45-65 years with Graves' hyperthyroidism.

V is TRBV6-1 and J is TRBJ2-1, with D perhaps TRBD1 or TRBD2 (5 bases each). Germline CDR1 and CDR2: MNHNS and SASEGT. This CDR3 comprises 13 residues. The V end was cut by 4 bases, the J end by 8 bases, with 12 bases between. The CDR3 reads CASSANLGDEQFF. As DNA, the CDR3 is TGTGCCAGCAGTGCCAATTTGGGGGATGAGCAGTTCTTC.

This clonotype turned up a few times. This chain joins TRBV10-3 and TRBJ2-3; maybe TRBD1 (5 bases). The CDR3 is 15 residues long. The germline V and J ends were trimmed by 2 bases and 6 bases, with 15 bases remaining between them. Germline CDR1 ENHRY, CDR2 SYGVKD. The CDR3 loop is CAISESLQVGDTQYF. CDR3 bases: TGTGCCATCAGTGAGAGTTTACAGGTTGGGGATACGCAGTATTTT.

This clonotype was recorded at least ten times. The chain carries TRBV7-9 and TRBJ2-7; TRBD1 matches at 8 bases. The CDR3 length is 16 residues. Germline loops: CDR1 SEHNR, CDR2 FQNEAQ (reference sequence). V was clipped by 6 bases and J by 4 bases; unmatched bases: 14. CDR3 nucleotides: TGTGCCAGCAGTCTCTCGTCGGGACAGGTGATGTACGAGCAGTACTTC. Its protein is CASSLSSGQVMYEQYF.

V gene TRBV29-1 combines with J gene TRBJ2-7; a weak D match, TRBD2 (6 bases). CDR1 is SQVTM and CDR2 is ANQGSEA in the germline V gene. The CDR3 totals 13 residues. V was shortened by 3 bases and J by 9 bases, with 18 bases between the two germline ends. The CDR3 DNA is TGCAGCGTTGATTCCAGGAGGGTCGGGGGGCAGTACTTC. It is translated as CSVDSRRVGGQYF.

In this sample, this clonotype turned up a few times. This chain joins TRBV9 and TRBJ2-3; 8 bases fit TRBD2. V was pared by 3 bases and J by 2 bases, with 5 bases of the junction left unmatched. Germline assignment: CDR1 SGDLS and CDR2 YYNGEE. This CDR3 is built from 15 residues. CDR3 nucleotides: TGTGCCAGCAGCGAATCGGGAGGGTACACAGATACGCAGTATTTT. Protein product: CASSESGGYTDTQYF.

This clonotype was seen many times. This chain joins TRBV5-1 and TRBJ1-2; D unclear. The CDR3 length is 15 residues. The V end was cut by 4 bases, the J end by 3 bases, with 16 bases between. Germline V lookup: CDR1 SGHRS, CDR2 YFSETQ. Here the CDR3 reads CASSPRWDKDYGYTF. CDR3 sequence (DNA): TGCGCCAGCAGCCCTAGGTGGGATAAAGACTATGGCTACACCTTC.

This clonotype has just a few counts. V is TRBV28 and J is TRBJ2-7; D might be TRBD1 or TRBD2, each matching 5 bases. V lost 7 bases and J 2 bases, leaving 15 bases between the germline ends. This CDR3 contains 14 residues. CDR1 is MDHEN, CDR2 SYDVKM, per germline. The CDR3 protein is CASKFGQGAYEQYF. The CDR3, as DNA: TGTGCCAGCAAGTTTGGGCAGGGAGCCTACGAGCAGTACTTC.

There are many counts of this clonotype. The genes are TRBV2 and TRBJ2-2; 7 bases are a match to TRBD1. The CDR3 runs to 14 residues. Germline assignment: CDR1 SNHLY and CDR2 FYNNEI. J gave up 1 base and V 7 bases, and 3 bases lay outside the gene matches. The CDR3 DNA is TGTGCCAGCAAAGGGGACAGGAACACCGGGGAGCTGTTTTTT. It encodes CASKGDRNTGELFF.

This clonotype appeared many times. V is TRBV7-9 and J is TRBJ2-5, with a possible D match to TRBD1 (5 bases). The CDR3 covers 14 residues. From germline, CDR1 is SEHNR and CDR2 FQNEAQ (reference sequence). The V end lost 2 bases, the J end lost 1 base, and 8 bases lay between the germline ends. The CDR3 nucleotides read TGTGCCAGCAGCTTAAGGACAACCCAAGAGACCCAGTACTTC. Its translation: CASSLRTTQETQYF.

Note on this clonotype: The final CDR3 position lacks the conserved phenylalanine or tryptophan, pointing to a likely read error. The J gene is TRBJ2-1, the V gene TRBV24-1; D is perhaps TRBD2 (5 bases). The CDR3 totals 17 residues. V was clipped by 2 bases and J by 3 bases, with 16 bases between them. Germline-derived CDR1 and CDR2 are KGHDR and SFDVKD. DNA for the CDR3: TGTGCCACCAGTGATTCACTTACCCATGAGGGCTACAATGAGCAGTTCTCC. The encoded protein is CATSDSLTHEGYNEQFS.

The sample holds many counts of this clonotype. The V and J genes are TRBV6-5 and TRBJ2-3; TRBD2 matches 8 bases. This CDR3 comprises 14 residues. The J segment lost 6 bases and the V segment lost 1 base, leaving 3 bases of the junction unmatched. CDR1 is MNHEY and CDR2 is SVGAGI in the germline V gene. The CDR3 coding sequence is TGTGCCAGCAGTTACTTGAGGACTAGCGATACGCAGTATTTT. This codes for CASSYLRTSDTQYF.

This clonotype was detected ten times or more. The chain links TRBV11-2 to TRBJ2-1, with 9 bases lining up with TRBD2. Per germline, CDR1 SGHAT and CDR2 FQNNGV. After removal of 2 bases from V and 9 bases from J, the junction contained 14 bases not matched to a gene. This CDR3 region has 17 residues. CDR3 amino acids: CASSLYILAGNGGEQFF. CDR3 in DNA: TGTGCCAGCAGCTTATATATCCTAGCGGGAAATGGTGGTGAGCAGTTCTTC. The full variable domain, completed using reference TRBV11-2 and TRBJ2-1, is EAGVAQSPRYKIIEKRQSVAFWCNPISGHATLYWYQQILGQGPKLLIQFQNNGVVDDSQLPKDRFSAERLKGVDSTLKIQPAKLEDSAVYLCASSLYILAGNGGEQFFGPGTRLTVL.

The CDR3 DNA follows: TGTGCCAGCAGCCAGACTAGCGGGAGCGAAGTCATGATATACGAGCAGTACTTC. It codes for CASSQTSGSEVMIYEQYF. The chain combines TRBV11-2 with TRBJ2-7; TRBD2 aligns across 12 bases. The V gene end was trimmed by 5 bases and the J gene end by 4 bases; junction bases not matched to a gene: 15. CDR3 length: 18 residues. CDR1 is SGHAT and CDR2 is FQNNGV in the germline V gene.

This clonotype was seen more than once but under ten times. The V call is TRBV7-8, the J call TRBJ2-3, with 7 bases matching TRBD2. V gave up 5 bases and J gave up 1 base; unmatched junction bases: 9. The CDR3 has 16 residues. Germline CDR1 and CDR2: SGHVS and FQNEAQ. The CDR3 is CASSRGGSRGTDTQYF. DNA of the CDR3: TGTGCCAGCAGCCGAGGCGGGAGCAGGGGCACAGATACGCAGTATTTT.

A few counts support this clonotype. The CDR3 reads CASSPRGLGPLITTGELFF. CDR3 nucleotides: TGTGCCAGCTCACCACGGGGACTAGGCCCCCTGATAACCACCGGGGAGCTGTTTTTT. The chain is built from TRBV18 and TRBJ2-2, with 8 bases matching TRBD2. The CDR3 loop spans 19 amino acids. Germline V gives CDR1 KGHSH, CDR2 LQKENI. The ends lost 1 base at V and 4 bases at J; junction bases unmatched: 14.

This clonotype was seen ten or more times. The chain employs TRBV6-1 and TRBJ2-7, with 12 bases that match TRBD2. Losses at the gene ends were 5 bases for V and 4 bases for J; bases not matched to a gene: 6. The CDR3 consists of 15 residues. CDR1 is MNHNS and CDR2 is SASEGT in the germline V gene. CDR3 loop: CASSRLAGVGYEQYF. As DNA, the CDR3 is TGTGCCAGCAGTCGACTAGCGGGGGTTGGATACGAGCAGTACTTC.

The chain joins TRBV10-2 to TRBJ1-5; D possibly corresponds to TRBD1 (5 bases). The germline CDR1 and CDR2 sequences are WSHSY and SAAADI. This CDR3 has 18 amino acids. The V end lost 4 bases, the J end lost 2 bases, and 21 bases lay between the germline ends. CDR3 region: CASSVLGLGGEGNQPQHF. CDR3 DNA sequence: TGCGCCAGCAGTGTTCTTGGTTTGGGGGGAGAGGGCAATCAGCCCCAGCATTTT.

The V and J genes are TRBV25-1 and TRBJ2-2; 14 bases map to TRBD2. The CDR3 runs to 16 residues. In germline, CDR1 is MGHDK, CDR2 SYGVNS. After removal of 6 bases from V and 7 bases from J, the junction contained 7 bases not matched to a gene. The chain's CDR3 is CASRGPGLAGVGELFF. The CDR3 coding sequence is TGTGCCAGCAGGGGACCGGGACTAGCGGGAGTCGGGGAGCTGTTTTTT.